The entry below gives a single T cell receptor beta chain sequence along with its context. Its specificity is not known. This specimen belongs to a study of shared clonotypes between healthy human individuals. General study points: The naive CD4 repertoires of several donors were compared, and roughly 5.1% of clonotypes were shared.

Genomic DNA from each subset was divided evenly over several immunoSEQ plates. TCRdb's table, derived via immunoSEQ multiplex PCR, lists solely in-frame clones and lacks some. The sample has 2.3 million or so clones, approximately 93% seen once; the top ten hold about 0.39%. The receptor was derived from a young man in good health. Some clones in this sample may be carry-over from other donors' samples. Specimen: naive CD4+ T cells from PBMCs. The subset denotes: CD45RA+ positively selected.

The CDR3 DNA reads TGCGCCAGCAGCCGCCCAGGGGGGACTAGCCACTACGAGCAGTACTTC. It translates to CASSRPGGTSHYEQYF. The chain links TRBV4-1 to TRBJ2-7; TRBD2 aligns across 9 bases. Trimming removed 4 bases from V and 3 bases from J; junction bases left unmatched: 10. CDR1 and CDR2 from the germline V gene are MGHRA and YSYEKL. The CDR3 has 16 residues.